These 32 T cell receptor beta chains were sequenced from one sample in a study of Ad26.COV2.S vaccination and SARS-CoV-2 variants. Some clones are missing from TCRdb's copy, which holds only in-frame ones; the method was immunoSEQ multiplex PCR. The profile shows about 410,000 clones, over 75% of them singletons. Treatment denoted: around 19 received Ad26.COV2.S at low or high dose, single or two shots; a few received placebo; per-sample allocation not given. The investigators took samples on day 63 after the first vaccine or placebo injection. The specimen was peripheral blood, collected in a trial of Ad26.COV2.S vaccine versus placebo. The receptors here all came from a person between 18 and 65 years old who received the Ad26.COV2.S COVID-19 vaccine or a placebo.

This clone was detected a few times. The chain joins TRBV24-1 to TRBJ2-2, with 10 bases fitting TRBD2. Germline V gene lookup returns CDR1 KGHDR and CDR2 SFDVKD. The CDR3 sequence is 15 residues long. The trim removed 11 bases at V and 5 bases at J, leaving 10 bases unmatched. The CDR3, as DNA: TGTGCCATCTCGACCGGGACTAGCGATACCGGGGAGCTGTTTTTT. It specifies CAISTGTSDTGELFF.

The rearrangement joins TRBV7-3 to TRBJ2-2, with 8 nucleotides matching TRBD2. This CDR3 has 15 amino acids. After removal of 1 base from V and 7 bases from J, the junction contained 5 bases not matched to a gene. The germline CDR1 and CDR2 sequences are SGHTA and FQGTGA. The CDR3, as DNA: TGTGCCAGCAGCTTAAATGCGGGAGGAGTCGGGGAGCTGTTTTTT. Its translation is CASSLNAGGVGELFF.

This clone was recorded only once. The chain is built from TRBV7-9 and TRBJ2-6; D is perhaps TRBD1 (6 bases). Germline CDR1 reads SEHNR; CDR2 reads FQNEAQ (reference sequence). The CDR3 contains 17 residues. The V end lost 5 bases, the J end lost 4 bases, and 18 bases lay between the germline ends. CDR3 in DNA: TGTGCCAGCAGCGCAGGACAGCCGATACTAGGGGCCAACGTCCTGACTTTC. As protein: CASSAGQPILGANVLTF.

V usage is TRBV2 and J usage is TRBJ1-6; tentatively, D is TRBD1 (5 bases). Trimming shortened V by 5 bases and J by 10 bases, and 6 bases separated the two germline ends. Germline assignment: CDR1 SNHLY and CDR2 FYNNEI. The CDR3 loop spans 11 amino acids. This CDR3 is CASSRGSPLHF. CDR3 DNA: TGTGCCAGCAGTCGGGGGTCACCCCTCCACTTT.

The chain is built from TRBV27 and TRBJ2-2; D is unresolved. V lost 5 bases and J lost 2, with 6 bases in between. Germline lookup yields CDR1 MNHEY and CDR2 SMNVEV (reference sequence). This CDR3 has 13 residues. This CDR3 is CASSPYNTGELFF. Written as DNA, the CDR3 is TGTGCCAGCAGTCCCTATAACACCGGGGAGCTGTTTTTT.

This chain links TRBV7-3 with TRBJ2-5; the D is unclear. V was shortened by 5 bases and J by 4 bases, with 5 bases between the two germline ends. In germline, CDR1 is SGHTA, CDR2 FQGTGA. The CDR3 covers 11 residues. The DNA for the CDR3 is TGTGCCAGCAGCCAAGGAGAGACCCAGTACTTC. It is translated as CASSQGETQYF.

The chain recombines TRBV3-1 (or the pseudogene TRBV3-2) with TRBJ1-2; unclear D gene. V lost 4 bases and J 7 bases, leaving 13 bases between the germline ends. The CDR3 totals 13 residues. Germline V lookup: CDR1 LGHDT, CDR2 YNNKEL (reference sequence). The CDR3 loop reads CASSLGRSSGYTF. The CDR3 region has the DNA TGTGCCAGCAGCCTGGGGAGGTCCTCTGGCTACACCTTC.

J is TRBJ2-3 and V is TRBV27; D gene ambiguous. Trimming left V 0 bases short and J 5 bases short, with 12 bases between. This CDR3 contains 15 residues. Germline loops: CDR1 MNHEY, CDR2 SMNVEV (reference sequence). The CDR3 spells CASSLSLSSGDTQYF. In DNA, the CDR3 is TGTGCCAGCAGTTTATCGCTTTCCTCTGGAGATACGCAGTATTTT.

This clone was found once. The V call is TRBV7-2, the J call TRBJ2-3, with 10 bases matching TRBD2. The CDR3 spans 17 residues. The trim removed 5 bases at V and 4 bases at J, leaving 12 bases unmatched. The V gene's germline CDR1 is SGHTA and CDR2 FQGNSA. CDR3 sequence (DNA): TGTGCCAGCAGCCAGCAGCCTAGCGGGAGTGGGGCAGATACGCAGTATTTT. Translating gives CASSQQPSGSGADTQYF.

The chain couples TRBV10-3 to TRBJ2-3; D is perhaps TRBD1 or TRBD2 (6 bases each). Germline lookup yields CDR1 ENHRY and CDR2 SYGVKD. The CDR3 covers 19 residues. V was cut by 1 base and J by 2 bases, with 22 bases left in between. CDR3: CAISEWGLAKTSLTDTQYF. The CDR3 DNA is TGTGCCATCAGTGAGTGGGGGCTAGCGAAAACGAGCCTCACAGATACGCAGTATTTT.

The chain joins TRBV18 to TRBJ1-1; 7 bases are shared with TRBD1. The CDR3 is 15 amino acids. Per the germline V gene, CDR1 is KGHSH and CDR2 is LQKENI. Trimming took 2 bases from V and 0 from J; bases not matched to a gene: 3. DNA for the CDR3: TGTGCCAGCTCACCAGGGGACAGAGTGAACACTGAAGCTTTCTTT. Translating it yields CASSPGDRVNTEAFF.

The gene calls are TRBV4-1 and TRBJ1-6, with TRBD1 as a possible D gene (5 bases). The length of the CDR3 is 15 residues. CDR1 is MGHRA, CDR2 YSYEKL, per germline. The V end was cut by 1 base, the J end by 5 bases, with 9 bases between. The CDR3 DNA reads TGCGCCAGCAGCCAAGGCAGGGAAAATAATTCACCCCTCCACTTT. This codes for CASSQGRENNSPLHF.

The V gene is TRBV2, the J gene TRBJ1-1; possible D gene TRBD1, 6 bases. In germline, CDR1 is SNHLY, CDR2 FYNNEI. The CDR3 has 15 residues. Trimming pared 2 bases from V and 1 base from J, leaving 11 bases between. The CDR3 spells CASSEFRGGNTEAFF. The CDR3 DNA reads TGTGCCAGCAGTGAATTCAGGGGAGGGAACACTGAAGCTTTCTTT.

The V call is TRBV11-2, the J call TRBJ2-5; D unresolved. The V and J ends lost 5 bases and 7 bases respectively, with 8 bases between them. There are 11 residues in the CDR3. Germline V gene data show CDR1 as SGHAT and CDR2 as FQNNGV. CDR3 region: CASSRASTQYF. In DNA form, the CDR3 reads TGTGCCAGCAGCCGTGCCTCGACCCAGTACTTC. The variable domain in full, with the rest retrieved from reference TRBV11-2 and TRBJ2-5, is EAGVAQSPRYKIIEKRQSVAFWCNPISGHATLYWYQQILGQGPKLLIQFQNNGVVDDSQLPKDRFSAERLKGVDSTLKIQPAKLEDSAVYLCASSRASTQYFGPGTRLLVL.

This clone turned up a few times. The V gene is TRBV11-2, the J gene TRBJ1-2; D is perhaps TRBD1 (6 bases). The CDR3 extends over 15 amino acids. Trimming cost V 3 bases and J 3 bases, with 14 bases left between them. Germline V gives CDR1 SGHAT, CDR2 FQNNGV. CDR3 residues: CASSFSGGGDYGYTF. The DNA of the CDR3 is TGTGCCAGCAGCTTCTCCGGCGGGGGCGACTATGGCTACACCTTC.

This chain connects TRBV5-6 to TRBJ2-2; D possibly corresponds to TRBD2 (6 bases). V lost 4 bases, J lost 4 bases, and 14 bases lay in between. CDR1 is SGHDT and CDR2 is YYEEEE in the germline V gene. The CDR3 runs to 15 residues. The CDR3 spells CASSGRGGATGELFF. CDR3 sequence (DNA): TGTGCCAGCAGCGGGCGGGGCGGGGCCACCGGGGAGCTGTTTTTT.

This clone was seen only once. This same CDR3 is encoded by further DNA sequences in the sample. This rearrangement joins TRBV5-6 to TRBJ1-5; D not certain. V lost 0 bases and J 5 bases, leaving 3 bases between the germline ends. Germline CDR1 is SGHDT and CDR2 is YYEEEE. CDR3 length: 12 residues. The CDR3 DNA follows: TGTGCCAGCAGCTTGGCCGATCAGCCCCAGCATTTT. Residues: CASSLADQPQHF.

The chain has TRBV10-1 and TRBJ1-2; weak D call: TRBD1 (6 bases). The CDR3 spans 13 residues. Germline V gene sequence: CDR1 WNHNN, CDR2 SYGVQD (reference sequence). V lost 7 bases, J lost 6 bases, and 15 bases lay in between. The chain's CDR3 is CASTLDRKDGYTF. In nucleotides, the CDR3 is TGCGCCAGCACCTTGGACAGAAAGGATGGCTACACCTTC.

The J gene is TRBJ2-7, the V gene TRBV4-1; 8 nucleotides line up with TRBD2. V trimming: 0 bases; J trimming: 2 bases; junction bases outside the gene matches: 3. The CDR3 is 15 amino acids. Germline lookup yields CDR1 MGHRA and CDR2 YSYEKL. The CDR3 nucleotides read TGCGCCAGCAGCCAAGATAAGCGGGAGCCCTACGAGCAGTACTTC. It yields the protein CASSQDKREPYEQYF.

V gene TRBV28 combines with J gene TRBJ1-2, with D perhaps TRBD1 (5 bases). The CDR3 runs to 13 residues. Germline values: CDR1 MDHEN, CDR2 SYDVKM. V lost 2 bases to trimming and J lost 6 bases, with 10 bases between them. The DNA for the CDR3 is TGTGCCAGCAGTTTAACCGACAGAGATGGCTACACCTTC. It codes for CASSLTDRDGYTF.

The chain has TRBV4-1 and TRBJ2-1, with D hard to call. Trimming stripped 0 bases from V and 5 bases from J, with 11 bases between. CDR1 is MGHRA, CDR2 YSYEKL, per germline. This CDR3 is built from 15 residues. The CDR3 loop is CASSQDTGLHNEQFF. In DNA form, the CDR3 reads TGCGCCAGCAGCCAAGATACCGGGCTCCACAATGAGCAGTTCTTC.

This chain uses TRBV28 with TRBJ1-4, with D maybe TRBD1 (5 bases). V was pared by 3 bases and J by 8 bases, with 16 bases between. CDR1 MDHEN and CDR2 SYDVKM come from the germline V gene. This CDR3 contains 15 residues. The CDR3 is CASSLSATVREKLFF. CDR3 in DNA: TGTGCCAGCAGTTTGTCCGCGACAGTTCGGGAAAAACTGTTTTTT.

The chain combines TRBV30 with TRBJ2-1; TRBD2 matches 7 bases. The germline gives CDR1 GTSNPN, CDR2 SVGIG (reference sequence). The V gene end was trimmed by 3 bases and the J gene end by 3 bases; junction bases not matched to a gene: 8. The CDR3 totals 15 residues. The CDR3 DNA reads TGTGCCTGGAGCGTTTCTAGCGGTAACTACAATGAGCAGTTCTTC. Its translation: CAWSVSSGNYNEQFF.

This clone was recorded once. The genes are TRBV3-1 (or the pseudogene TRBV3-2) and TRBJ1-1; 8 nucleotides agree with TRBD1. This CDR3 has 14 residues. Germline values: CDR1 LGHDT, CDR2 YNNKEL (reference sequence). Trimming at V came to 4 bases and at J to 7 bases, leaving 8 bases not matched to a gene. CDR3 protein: CASSPYRGGLEAFF. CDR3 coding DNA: TGTGCCAGCAGCCCCTACAGGGGGGGCCTTGAAGCTTTCTTT.

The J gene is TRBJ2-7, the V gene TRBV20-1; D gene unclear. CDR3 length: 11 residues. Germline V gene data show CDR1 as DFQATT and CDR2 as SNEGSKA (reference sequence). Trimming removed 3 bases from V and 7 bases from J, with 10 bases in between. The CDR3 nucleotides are TGCAGTGCTAGGGCCAGTCTGGAGCAGTACTTC. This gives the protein CSARASLEQYF.

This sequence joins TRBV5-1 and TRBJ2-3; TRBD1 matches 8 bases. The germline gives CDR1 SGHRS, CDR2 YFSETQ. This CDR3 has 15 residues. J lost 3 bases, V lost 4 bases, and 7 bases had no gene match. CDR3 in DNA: TGCGCCAGCAGCGAGACAGGGGATAGGACAGATACGCAGTATTTT. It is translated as CASSETGDRTDTQYF.

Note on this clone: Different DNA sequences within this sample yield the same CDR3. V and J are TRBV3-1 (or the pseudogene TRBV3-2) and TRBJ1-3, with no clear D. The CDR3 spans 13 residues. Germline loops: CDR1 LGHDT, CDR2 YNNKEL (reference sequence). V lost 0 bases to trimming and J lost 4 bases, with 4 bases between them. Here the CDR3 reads CASSQDRGNTIYF. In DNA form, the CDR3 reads TGTGCCAGCAGCCAAGATAGGGGAAACACCATATATTTT.

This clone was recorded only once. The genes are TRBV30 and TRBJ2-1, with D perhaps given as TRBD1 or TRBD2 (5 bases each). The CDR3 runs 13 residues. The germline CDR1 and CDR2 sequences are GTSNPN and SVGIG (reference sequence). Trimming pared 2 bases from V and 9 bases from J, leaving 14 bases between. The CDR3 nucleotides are TGTGCCTGGAGTAAAAGGGACCTGGGTGAGCAGTTCTTC. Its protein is CAWSKRDLGEQFF.

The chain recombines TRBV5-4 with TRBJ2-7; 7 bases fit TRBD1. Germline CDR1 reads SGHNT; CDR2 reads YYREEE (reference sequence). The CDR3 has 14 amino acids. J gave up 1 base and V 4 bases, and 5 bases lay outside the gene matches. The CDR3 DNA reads TGTGCCAGCAGCGATCCGGGACAGTCCTACGAGCAGTACTTC. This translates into CASSDPGQSYEQYF.

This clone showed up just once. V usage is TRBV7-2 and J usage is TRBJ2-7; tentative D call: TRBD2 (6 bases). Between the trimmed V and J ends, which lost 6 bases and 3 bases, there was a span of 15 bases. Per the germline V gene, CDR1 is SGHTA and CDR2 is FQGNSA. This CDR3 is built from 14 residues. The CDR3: CASRNRREDYEQYF. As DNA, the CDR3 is TGTGCCAGCAGGAACCGAAGGGAGGACTACGAGCAGTACTTC. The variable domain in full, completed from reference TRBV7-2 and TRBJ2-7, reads GAGVSQSPSNKVTEKGKDVELRCDPISGHTALYWYRQSLGQGLEFLIYFQGNSAPDKSGLPSDRFSAERTGGSVSTLTIQRTQQEDSAVYLCASRNRREDYEQYFGPGTRLTVT.

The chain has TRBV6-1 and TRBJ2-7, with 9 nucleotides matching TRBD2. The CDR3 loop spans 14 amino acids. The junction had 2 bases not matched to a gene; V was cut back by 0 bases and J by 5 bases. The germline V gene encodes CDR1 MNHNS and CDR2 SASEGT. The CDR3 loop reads CASSEASGSDEQYF. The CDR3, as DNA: TGTGCCAGCAGTGAAGCTAGCGGGAGTGACGAGCAGTACTTC.

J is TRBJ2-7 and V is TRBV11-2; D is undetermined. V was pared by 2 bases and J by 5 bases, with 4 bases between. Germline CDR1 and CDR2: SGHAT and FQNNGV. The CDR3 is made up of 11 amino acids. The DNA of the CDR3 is TGTGCCAGCAGCTTAACCGACGAGCAGTACTTC. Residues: CASSLTDEQYF.